This is a list of T cell receptor beta chains from one sample in a study of beta chain features in type 1 diabetes. The protocol was immunoSEQ multiplex PCR, while the TCRdb copy is restricted to in-frame clones and leaves out a portion. The sample has under 300,000 clones, roughly 21% seen once. What was sequenced was naive CD4+ T cells from blood. These receptors were obtained from a woman between 40 and 50 years old with type 1 diabetes. Each CDR3 is given with its conserved first and last residue.

v_call	cdr3_aa
TRBV14	CASSPRTFSPLHF
TRBV28	CASSPLGLGGTQYF
TRBV7-6	CASSLDSFMDGYTF
TRBV4-3	CASSQEDKDEQYF
TRBV5-4	CASSLVAVEETQYF
TRBV16	CASSQSGRGTGETQYF
TRBV2	CASVREHNQPQHF
TRBV18	CASSPDRLTNEKLFF
TRBV19	CASSIAGGTDTQYF
TRBV5-1	CASSLALLSSSYNEQFF
TRBV28	CASSPGLAETDTQYF
TRBV9	CASTPTTSGMYNEQFF
TRBV4-3	CASSQDGGGGYTF
TRBV6-6	CASSYPRQVGSEQYF
TRBV9	CASSVVGDSNSPLHF
TRBV5-1	CASSFGQRLGSPLHF
TRBV18	CASSPGQRYGYTF
TRBV6-5	CASSYSQDRGNEQFF
TRBV29-1	CSVFEGYEQYF
TRBV4-1	CASSQGAGPNTEAFF
TRBV15	CATSKYGSYNEQFF
TRBV4-2	CASSRSGGFDTGELFF
TRBV28	CASGFTGEAFF
TRBV9	CASSVAGTYNEQFF
TRBV7-9	CASSIGDTEAFF
TRBV11-2	CASTLGREQYF
TRBV4-2	CASSPLTDSNTGELFF
TRBV30	CAWSVRLQGASGYTF
TRBV9	CASSVTGGVTDTQYF
TRBV13	CASSFGQGAPGANVLTF
TRBV29-1	CSVGRGRGSEAFF
TRBV28	CASSFAGLAGGLNTGELFF
TRBV4-3	CASSQEAVRGGVAQYF
TRBV27	CASSSLGHYEQYF
TRBV14	CASSQPGRAYEQYF
TRBV9	CASSRWGDTEAFF
TRBV2	CASTEERAGANVLTF
TRBV7-9	CASSFTGDQPQHF
TRBV5-4	CASSLGVPTTSGANVLTF
TRBV29-1	CSVGGQLEQYF
TRBV25-1	CASSDLTGVETQYF
TRBV29-1	CSVAPQYNEQFF
TRBV29-1	CSVEWRMNTEAFF
TRBV30	CAWSQQGNEQFF
TRBV27	CASSLYRGTEAFF
TRBV28	CASSLAQGGYTF
TRBV7-2	CASSLDRGVETQYF
TRBV5-1	CASSSPSGQGAYNEQFF
TRBV29-1	CSVGLAGSYEQYF
TRBV25-1	CASSESGQRGDYGYTF